Listed below are T cell receptor beta chains from one sample, sequenced in a study of CD8+CD57+ T cells in acquired aplastic anemia. TCRdb recomputed calls from the reads with MiXCR, one row per CDR3 protein. The table has 110,000 or so distinct CDR3 sequences, under 60% seen once. Material: sorted CD4+, CD8+, or CD8+CD57+ T cells (not recorded which) from PBMCs. These receptor sequences come from a human donor with aplastic anemia. Both conserved end residues are part of each CDR3. The D gene is left open where the match is weak. Not every row has a clone size; where given, it reads once, few, many or a size class.

J gene: TRBJ2-7; clone size: .; D gene: TRBD1; V gene: TRBV29-1; CDR3 protein: CSVEDPGQGAYEQYF; CDR3 DNA: TGCAGCGTTGAAGATCCGGGACAGGGGGCCTACGAGCAGTACTTC
J gene: TRBJ2-1; clone size: .; D gene: TRBD2; V gene: TRBV11-1; CDR3 protein: CASSFQLAVNEQFF; CDR3 DNA: TGTGCCAGCAGCTTTCAGCTAGCGGTCAATGAGCAGTTCTTC
J gene: TRBJ1-2; clone size: few; D gene: TRBD1; V gene: TRBV25-1; CDR3 protein: CASNRGTVDGYTF; CDR3 DNA: TGTGCCAGCAACCGGGGGACAGTGGATGGCTACACCTTC
J gene: TRBJ2-5; clone size: .; D gene: .; V gene: TRBV30; CDR3 protein: CAWNGGRGETQYF; CDR3 DNA: TGTGCCTGGAACGGGGGCAGAGGGGAGACCCAGTACTTC
J gene: TRBJ2-1; clone size: .; D gene: .; V gene: TRBV6-2/TRBV6-3; CDR3 protein: CASTPRSYNEQFF; CDR3 DNA: TGTGCCAGCACCCCGCGGTCCTACAATGAGCAGTTCTTC
J gene: TRBJ2-1; clone size: .; D gene: .; V gene: TRBV29-1; CDR3 protein: CSVDRGDGYNEQFF; CDR3 DNA: TGCAGCGTTGATAGAGGGGATGGGTACAATGAGCAGTTCTTC
J gene: TRBJ1-3; clone size: few; D gene: .; V gene: TRBV19; CDR3 protein: CASSEQGNTIYF; CDR3 DNA: TGTGCCAGTAGTGAACAAGGAAACACCATATATTTT
J gene: TRBJ1-1; clone size: many; D gene: .; V gene: TRBV20-1; CDR3 protein: CSAREGVAGGDTEAFF; CDR3 DNA: TGCAGTGCTAGAGAGGGGGTTGCCGGCGGGGACACTGAAGCTTTCTTT
J gene: TRBJ2-7; clone size: .; D gene: TRBD1; V gene: TRBV24-1; CDR3 protein: CATSSNSGTGIYEQYF; CDR3 DNA: TGTGCCACCAGCAGTAACTCCGGGACAGGGATCTACGAGCAGTACTTC
J gene: TRBJ1-1; clone size: many; D gene: .; V gene: TRBV5-8; CDR3 protein: CASSLTFRKGTEAFF; CDR3 DNA: TGTGCCAGCAGCTTGACATTCAGGAAGGGCACTGAAGCTTTCTTT
J gene: TRBJ2-1; clone size: once; D gene: TRBD1; V gene: TRBV7-8; CDR3 protein: CASSSRGQGGNEQFF; CDR3 DNA: TGTGCCAGCAGCTCACGTGGACAGGGAGGCAATGAGCAGTTCTTC
J gene: TRBJ1-2; clone size: many; D gene: .; V gene: TRBV29-1; CDR3 protein: CSVGPDRWDYGYTF; CDR3 DNA: TGCAGCGTCGGCCCCGACAGGTGGGACTATGGCTACACCTTC
J gene: TRBJ2-3; clone size: .; D gene: TRBD2; V gene: TRBV28; CDR3 protein: CASRLRGLAGAKGTQYF; CDR3 DNA: TGTGCCAGCAGATTAAGGGGACTAGCGGGAGCCAAAGGAACGCAGTATTTT
J gene: TRBJ1-5; clone size: once; D gene: .; V gene: TRBV20-1; CDR3 protein: CSARLQGRSNQPQHF; CDR3 DNA: TGCAGTGCTAGGTTACAGGGAAGAAGCAATCAGCCCCAGCATTTT
J gene: TRBJ2-3; clone size: .; D gene: .; V gene: TRBV5-6; CDR3 protein: CASSLTSGGTDTQYF; CDR3 DNA: TGTGCCAGCAGCCTGACTAGTGGCGGGACAGATACGCAGTATTTT
J gene: TRBJ1-1; clone size: many; D gene: .; V gene: TRBV29-1; CDR3 protein: CSVDQALNTEAFF; CDR3 DNA: TGCAGCGTTGACCAGGCCTTGAACACTGAAGCTTTCTTT
J gene: TRBJ2-7; clone size: once; D gene: TRBD1; V gene: TRBV9; CDR3 protein: CASSLEQGSEQYF; CDR3 DNA: TGTGCCAGCAGCCTCGAACAGGGGTCCGAGCAGTACTTC
J gene: TRBJ1-4; clone size: .; D gene: .; V gene: TRBV29-1; CDR3 protein: CSGIDSTNEKLFF; CDR3 DNA: TGCAGCGGGATTGATTCAACTAATGAAAAACTGTTTTTT
J gene: TRBJ1-2; clone size: .; D gene: .; V gene: TRBV19; CDR3 protein: CASSPQGSANYGYTF; CDR3 DNA: TGTGCCAGTAGTCCCCAGGGTTCCGCTAACTATGGCTACACCTTC
J gene: TRBJ1-6; clone size: .; D gene: .; V gene: TRBV19; CDR3 protein: CASSRGGNSPLHF; CDR3 DNA: TGTGCCAGTAGTAGAGGAGGAAATTCACCCCTCCACTTT
J gene: TRBJ2-1; clone size: .; D gene: TRBD2; V gene: TRBV29-1; CDR3 protein: CSLGLAGGQSYNEQFF; CDR3 DNA: TGCAGCCTAGGACTAGCGGGGGGCCAGTCCTACAATGAGCAGTTCTTC
J gene: TRBJ2-2; clone size: .; D gene: TRBD2; V gene: TRBV7-2; CDR3 protein: CASSPGGPGELFF; CDR3 DNA: TGTGCCAGCAGCCCGGGGGGGCCCGGGGAGCTGTTTTTT
J gene: TRBJ1-1; clone size: many; D gene: .; V gene: TRBV4-1; CDR3 protein: CASSATQGTEAFF; CDR3 DNA: TGCGCCAGCAGCGCCACTCAGGGCACTGAAGCTTTCTTT
J gene: TRBJ1-3; clone size: many; D gene: TRBD1; V gene: TRBV11-2; CDR3 protein: CASGGGLTIYF; CDR3 DNA: TGTGCCAGCGGAGGGGGCTTAACCATATATTTT
J gene: TRBJ2-5; clone size: many; D gene: .; V gene: TRBV13; CDR3 protein: CASSGSILETQYF; CDR3 DNA: TGTGCCAGCAGCGGCTCAATCTTGGAGACCCAGTACTTC
J gene: TRBJ2-7; clone size: .; D gene: TRBD1; V gene: TRBV24-1; CDR3 protein: CATSDPRDSPYEQYF; CDR3 DNA: TGTGCCACCAGTGATCCCCGGGACAGTCCCTACGAGCAGTACTTC
J gene: TRBJ1-1; clone size: .; D gene: .; V gene: TRBV2; CDR3 protein: CARNPGHTEAFF; CDR3 DNA: TGTGCCAGAAACCCAGGGCACACTGAAGCTTTCTTT
J gene: TRBJ2-4; clone size: .; D gene: .; V gene: TRBV19; CDR3 protein: CASRPQGTKNIQYF; CDR3 DNA: TGTGCCAGTAGGCCACAGGGGACTAAAAACATTCAGTACTTC
J gene: TRBJ1-1; clone size: .; D gene: .; V gene: TRBV7-8; CDR3 protein: CASRRQVNTEAFF; CDR3 DNA: TGTGCCAGCAGACGACAGGTGAACACTGAAGCTTTCTTT
J gene: TRBJ2-3; clone size: .; D gene: .; V gene: TRBV6-1; CDR3 protein: CASGESTGTQYF; CDR3 DNA: TGTGCCAGCGGGGAAAGCACAGGTACGCAGTATTTT
J gene: TRBJ1-6; clone size: many; D gene: .; V gene: TRBV13; CDR3 protein: CASSLGRQHPLHF; CDR3 DNA: TGTGCCAGCAGCTTAGGGCGGCAGCATCCCCTCCACTTT
J gene: TRBJ1-1; clone size: .; D gene: .; V gene: TRBV29-1; CDR3 protein: CSVGIRGLNTEAFF; CDR3 DNA: TGCAGCGTGGGAATCAGGGGTCTGAACACTGAAGCTTTCTTT
J gene: TRBJ2-2; clone size: .; D gene: TRBD2; V gene: TRBV10-3; CDR3 protein: CAMAGTSGGELFF; CDR3 DNA: TGTGCCATGGCCGGGACTAGCGGGGGGGAGCTGTTTTTT
J gene: TRBJ2-1; clone size: many; D gene: .; V gene: TRBV12-3/TRBV12-4; CDR3 protein: CASSPGALGEQFF; CDR3 DNA: TGTGCCAGCAGTCCAGGCGCTCTGGGTGAGCAGTTCTTC
J gene: TRBJ1-2; clone size: .; D gene: .; V gene: TRBV29-1; CDR3 protein: CSVSSGTYGYTF; CDR3 DNA: TGCAGCGTTTCATCTGGGACCTATGGCTACACCTTC
J gene: TRBJ2-7; clone size: .; D gene: .; V gene: TRBV24-1; CDR3 protein: CATSSGQNSYEQYF; CDR3 DNA: TGTGCCACTTCCTCAGGGCAGAACTCCTACGAGCAGTACTTC
J gene: TRBJ1-4; clone size: .; D gene: TRBD1; V gene: TRBV7-8; CDR3 protein: CASSRQGYEKLFF; CDR3 DNA: TGTGCCAGCAGCCGACAGGGGTACGAAAAACTGTTTTTT
J gene: TRBJ2-3; clone size: .; D gene: .; V gene: TRBV11-2; CDR3 protein: CASSLWSRETDTQYF; CDR3 DNA: TGTGCCAGCAGCTTATGGTCCCGGGAGACAGATACGCAGTATTTT
J gene: TRBJ2-7; clone size: many; D gene: .; V gene: TRBV19; CDR3 protein: CASSMGRTSYEQYF; CDR3 DNA: TGTGCCAGTAGTATGGGACGGACGTCCTACGAGCAGTACTTC
J gene: TRBJ2-3; clone size: once; D gene: TRBD1; V gene: TRBV2; CDR3 protein: CAKWDRDTDTQYF; CDR3 DNA: TGTGCCAAGTGGGACAGGGATACAGATACGCAGTATTTT
J gene: TRBJ2-7; clone size: .; D gene: TRBD2; V gene: TRBV9; CDR3 protein: CASSVTLAGEQYF; CDR3 DNA: TGTGCCAGCAGCGTAACGCTAGCGGGAGAGCAGTACTTC
J gene: TRBJ2-7; clone size: .; D gene: .; V gene: TRBV6-1; CDR3 protein: CASRMTASYEQYF; CDR3 DNA: TGTGCCAGCAGGATGACAGCCTCCTACGAGCAGTACTTC
J gene: TRBJ2-2; clone size: many; D gene: .; V gene: TRBV29-1; CDR3 protein: CSVDRLNTGELFF; CDR3 DNA: TGCAGCGTTGATAGGCTAAACACCGGGGAGCTGTTTTTT
J gene: TRBJ2-1; clone size: many; D gene: .; V gene: TRBV4-1; CDR3 protein: CASSQGLYNEQFF; CDR3 DNA: TGCGCCAGCAGCCAGGGCCTCTACAATGAGCAGTTCTTC
J gene: TRBJ2-1; clone size: .; D gene: TRBD1; V gene: TRBV4-1; CDR3 protein: CASSQDVDRDSAYNEQFF; CDR3 DNA: TGCGCCAGCAGCCAAGATGTGGATCGGGACAGTGCTTACAATGAGCAGTTCTTC
J gene: TRBJ1-5; clone size: many; D gene: TRBD1; V gene: TRBV5-5; CDR3 protein: CASSGGDRWQPQHF; CDR3 DNA: TGTGCCAGCAGCGGGGGGGACAGATGGCAGCCCCAGCATTTT
J gene: TRBJ1-2; clone size: .; D gene: .; V gene: TRBV29-1; CDR3 protein: CSVEGQATNYGYTF; CDR3 DNA: TGCAGCGTTGAAGGTCAGGCGACAAACTATGGCTACACCTTC
J gene: TRBJ2-2; clone size: .; D gene: .; V gene: TRBV19; CDR3 protein: CASSKPLSSGELFF; CDR3 DNA: TGTGCCAGTAGTAAGCCTTTGAGTTCCGGGGAGCTGTTTTTT
J gene: TRBJ1-2; clone size: .; D gene: .; V gene: TRBV6-4; CDR3 protein: CASKDRGYGYTF; CDR3 DNA: TGTGCCAGCAAAGACCGGGGTTACGGCTACACCTTC
J gene: TRBJ2-1; clone size: .; D gene: TRBD2; V gene: TRBV11-2; CDR3 protein: CASSLRRLGLAGANEQFF; CDR3 DNA: TGTGCCAGCAGCCTACGCCGACTCGGACTAGCGGGAGCCAATGAGCAGTTCTTC
J gene: TRBJ2-5; clone size: .; D gene: .; V gene: TRBV19; CDR3 protein: CASSIGPEQETQYF; CDR3 DNA: TGTGCCAGTAGTATAGGACCGGAACAAGAGACCCAGTACTTC
J gene: TRBJ1-1; clone size: once; D gene: .; V gene: TRBV24-1; CDR3 protein: CATSDVNTEAFF; CDR3 DNA: TGTGCCACCAGTGATGTGAACACTGAAGCTTTCTTT
J gene: TRBJ2-7; clone size: many; D gene: .; V gene: TRBV15; CDR3 protein: CATSRGSALTYEQYF; CDR3 DNA: TGTGCCACCAGCAGGGGTAGCGCCCTGACCTACGAGCAGTACTTC
J gene: TRBJ2-1; clone size: .; D gene: .; V gene: TRBV29-1; CDR3 protein: CSVRMNSYNEQFF; CDR3 DNA: TGCAGCGTTAGAATGAACTCCTACAATGAGCAGTTCTTC